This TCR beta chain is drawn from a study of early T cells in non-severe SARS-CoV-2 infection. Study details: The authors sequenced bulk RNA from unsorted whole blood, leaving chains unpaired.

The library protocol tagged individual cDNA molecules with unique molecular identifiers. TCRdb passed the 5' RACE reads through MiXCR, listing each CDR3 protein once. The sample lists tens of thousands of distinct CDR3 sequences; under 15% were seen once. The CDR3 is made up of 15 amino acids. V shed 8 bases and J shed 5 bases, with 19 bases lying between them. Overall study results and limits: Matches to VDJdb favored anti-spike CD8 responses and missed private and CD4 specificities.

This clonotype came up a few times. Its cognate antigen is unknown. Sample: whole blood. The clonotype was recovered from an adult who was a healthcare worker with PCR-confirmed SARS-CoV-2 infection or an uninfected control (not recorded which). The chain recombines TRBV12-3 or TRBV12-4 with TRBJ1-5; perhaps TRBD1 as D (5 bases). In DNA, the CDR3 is TGTGCCAGCGCGTTAGCAAGGGGTATAGATCAGCCCCAGCATTTT. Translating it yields CASALARGIDQPQHF.